A selection of T cell receptor beta chains follows, all from one sample in a study of cytomegalovirus exposure and HLA in healthy donors. Measured with immunoSEQ multiplex PCR; TCRdb has only the in-frame clones, and not every one. The table includes 150,000 or so clones, 81% detected once. Sequencing input: PBMCs. The receptors originated from a woman aged 18-30 years in good health and CMV-seropositive. Each CDR3 is given with its conserved first and last residue.

V: TRBV27; length: 13; J: TRBJ2-7; CDR3: CASSLSRGYEQYF
V: TRBV28; length: 13; J: TRBJ2-5; CDR3: CASTTGNQETQYF
V: TRBV4-1; length: 15; J: TRBJ2-7; CDR3: CASSLRGGERNEQYF
V: TRBV7-2; length: 14; J: TRBJ2-1; CDR3: CASSWGAGDNEQFF
V: TRBV7-8; length: 11; J: TRBJ2-7; CDR3: CASSVYYEQYF
V: TRBV2; length: 15; J: NA; CDR3: CASSVGDSFSYEQYF
V: TRBV19; length: 16; J: TRBJ1-1; CDR3: CASSLGGSRVNTEAFF
V: TRBV7-9; length: 14; J: TRBJ1-1; CDR3: CASSRGDKGTEAFF
V: TRBV7-2; length: 14; J: TRBJ1-5; CDR3: CASSFIGGPQPQHF
V: TRBV25-1; length: 15; J: TRBJ1-3; CDR3: CASRVTGVSGNTIYF
V: TRBV7-2; length: 17; J: TRBJ2-5; CDR3: CASSLVFMWGRQETQYF
V: TRBV6-5; length: 15; J: TRBJ2-3; CDR3: CASSDRDRGSDTQYF
V: TRBV10-3; length: 15; J: TRBJ2-1; CDR3: CAISPGQGAWNEQFF
V: TRBV30; length: 14; J: TRBJ1-1; CDR3: CAWKTENYGTEAFF
V: TRBV28; length: 13; J: TRBJ2-3; CDR3: CASSPPFPDTQYF
V: TRBV28; length: 15; J: TRBJ2-7; CDR3: CASRIGLAASYEQYF
V: TRBV5-6; length: 13; J: TRBJ1-1; CDR3: CASLSGMNTEAFF
V: TRBV7-9; length: 14; J: TRBJ2-1; CDR3: CASSIMGLSDEQFF
V: TRBV5-6; length: 13; J: TRBJ1-2; CDR3: CASSLGGGYGYTF
V: TRBV5-1; length: 15; J: TRBJ2-2; CDR3: CASTTGGSNTGELFF
V: TRBV6-1; length: 14; J: TRBJ2-7; CDR3: CASRQGLGVYEQYF
V: TRBV7-3; length: 14; J: TRBJ2-5; CDR3: CASSKTGGQETQYF
V: TRBV27; length: 13; J: TRBJ2-1; CDR3: CASSLQGRNEQFF
V: TRBV4-3; length: 18; J: TRBJ2-5; CDR3: CASSRRTPSGGAAETQYF
V: TRBV7-8; length: 15; J: TRBJ1-6; CDR3: CASSLVGQFSSPLHF
V: TRBV5-4; length: 13; J: TRBJ1-1; CDR3: CASSSRINTEAFF
V: TRBV6-6; length: 14; J: TRBJ1-5; CDR3: CASSSRFGNQPQHF
V: TRBV9; length: 14; J: TRBJ1-1; CDR3: CASSVGQMNTEAFF
V: TRBV7-9; length: 17; J: TRBJ2-2; CDR3: CAIGDSDSGAYTGELFF